The rows below give T cell receptor beta chains drawn from one sample of a study of cytomegalovirus exposure and HLA in healthy donors. Profiling relied on immunoSEQ multiplex PCR, and the TCRdb table lists in-frame clones only, not all of them. Its listing shows tens of thousands of clones. Sequencing used PBMCs. These receptors originate from a female donor in good health and CMV-seropositive. The CDR3 runs from the conserved cysteine through the conserved F or W. The order of the fields is V gene, J gene, D gene, CDR3 protein, CDR3 DNA. A D gene is named only where the DNA matches it firmly.

v_call: TRBV10-3
j_call: TRBJ2-7
d_call: .
cdr3_aa: CAISTIIGGANYEQYF
cdr3_nt: TGTGCCATCAGTACTATTATAGGGGGGGCGAACTACGAGCAGTACTTC

v_call: TRBV5-1
j_call: TRBJ2-7
d_call: TRBD1
cdr3_aa: CASSFGQAYEQYF
cdr3_nt: TGCGCCAGCAGCTTCGGACAGGCCTACGAGCAGTACTTC

v_call: TRBV18
j_call: TRBJ2-1
d_call: TRBD2
cdr3_aa: CASSPPLAGGPVEQFF
cdr3_nt: TGTGCCAGCTCACCACCCCTAGCGGGAGGGCCAGTTGAGCAGTTCTTC

v_call: TRBV4-2
j_call: TRBJ1-5
d_call: .
cdr3_aa: CASSQDWRGSSNQPQHF
cdr3_nt: TGTGCCAGCAGCCAAGATTGGCGGGGGAGTAGCAATCAGCCCCAGCATTTT

v_call: TRBV6-1
j_call: TRBJ1-4
d_call: .
cdr3_aa: CASSFNRPSGEKLFF
cdr3_nt: TGTGCCAGCAGTTTTAACAGGCCCTCCGGAGAAAAACTGTTTTTT

v_call: TRBV6-4
j_call: TRBJ2-1
d_call: TRBD2
cdr3_aa: CASSDSTSGSNEQFF
cdr3_nt: TGTGCCAGCAGTGACTCGACTAGCGGGAGCAATGAGCAGTTCTTC

v_call: TRBV28
j_call: TRBJ1-1
d_call: TRBD1
cdr3_aa: CATQSGGKGAFF
cdr3_nt: TGTGCCACCCAATCAGGGGGCAAGGGAGCTTTCTTT

v_call: TRBV5-1
j_call: TRBJ2-7
d_call: TRBD1
cdr3_aa: CASSIGQGYMGYEQYF
cdr3_nt: TGCGCCAGCAGCATCGGACAGGGCTATATGGGCTACGAGCAGTACTTC

v_call: TRBV7-2
j_call: TRBJ1-2
d_call: .
cdr3_aa: CASSLRQQQLYGYTF
cdr3_nt: TGTGCCAGCAGCTTACGCCAACAGCAGCTCTATGGCTACACCTTC

v_call: TRBV7-2
j_call: TRBJ2-7
d_call: .
cdr3_aa: CASSSTGVSYEQYF
cdr3_nt: TGTGCCAGCAGCTCGACAGGAGTCTCCTACGAGCAGTACTTC

v_call: TRBV6-6
j_call: TRBJ2-5
d_call: .
cdr3_aa: CASSYSGAGGETQYF
cdr3_nt: TGTGCCAGCAGTTACTCCGGGGCAGGGGGGGAGACCCAGTACTTC

v_call: TRBV11-2
j_call: TRBJ2-5
d_call: TRBD2
cdr3_aa: CASSLGLYGPSGREETQYF
cdr3_nt: TGTGCCAGCAGCTTAGGTTTATATGGGCCCAGCGGGAGAGAAGAGACCCAGTACTTC

v_call: TRBV10-3
j_call: TRBJ1-1
d_call: .
cdr3_aa: CAISPVGTGSETEAFF
cdr3_nt: TGTGCCATCAGCCCCGTGGGTACAGGGTCGGAGACTGAAGCTTTCTTT

v_call: TRBV4-2
j_call: TRBJ2-3
d_call: TRBD2
cdr3_aa: CASSQEVGLAGTDTQYF
cdr3_nt: TGTGCCAGCAGCCAAGAGGTGGGACTAGCGGGCACAGATACGCAGTATTTT

v_call: TRBV7-9
j_call: TRBJ2-5
d_call: TRBD2
cdr3_aa: CASSLSGGGSETQYF
cdr3_nt: TGTGCCAGCAGCCTTAGCGGGGGGGGCTCGGAGACCCAGTACTTC

v_call: TRBV4-1
j_call: TRBJ1-6
d_call: .
cdr3_aa: CASSQDSQYNSPLHF
cdr3_nt: TGCGCCAGCAGCCAAGATTCGCAGTATAATTCACCCCTCCACTTT

v_call: TRBV6-1
j_call: TRBJ2-3
d_call: TRBD2
cdr3_aa: CASSGRRLAGSTDTQYF
cdr3_nt: TGTGCCAGCAGTGGACGACGACTAGCGGGATCCACAGATACGCAGTATTTT

v_call: TRBV28
j_call: TRBJ2-2
d_call: TRBD1
cdr3_aa: CASSLAGQGNTGELFF
cdr3_nt: TGTGCCAGCAGTTTAGCCGGACAGGGTAACACCGGGGAGCTGTTTTTT

v_call: TRBV23-1
j_call: TRBJ2-3
d_call: TRBD2
cdr3_aa: CASEGTSGRKDTQYF
cdr3_nt: TGCGCCAGCGAGGGGACTAGCGGGAGGAAGGATACGCAGTATTTT

v_call: TRBV23-1
j_call: TRBJ2-7
d_call: TRBD2
cdr3_aa: CASSQWGTSYEQYF
cdr3_nt: TGCGCCAGCAGTCAATGGGGGACTAGCTACGAGCAGTACTTC

v_call: TRBV5-6
j_call: TRBJ2-1
d_call: TRBD2
cdr3_aa: CASSSPLLAGSDNEQFF
cdr3_nt: TGTGCCAGCAGCTCACCACTTCTAGCGGGGAGTGACAATGAGCAGTTCTTC

v_call: TRBV5-6
j_call: TRBJ1-5
d_call: TRBD1
cdr3_aa: CASSLGTVPNQPQHF
cdr3_nt: TGTGCCAGCAGCCTAGGGACAGTTCCTAATCAGCCCCAGCATTTT

v_call: TRBV5-1
j_call: TRBJ2-1
d_call: TRBD2
cdr3_aa: CASSTLGTSGYNEQFF
cdr3_nt: TGCGCCAGCAGCACACTCGGGACTAGCGGTTACAATGAGCAGTTCTTC

v_call: TRBV7-9
j_call: TRBJ2-5
d_call: TRBD1
cdr3_aa: CASSLAGDRVGETQYF
cdr3_nt: TGTGCCAGCAGCTTAGCAGGAGACAGGGTTGGTGAGACCCAGTACTTC

v_call: TRBV19
j_call: TRBJ2-6
d_call: TRBD2
cdr3_aa: CASSQTSVVVLTF
cdr3_nt: TGTGCCAGTAGTCAGACTAGCGTGGTCGTCCTGACTTTC

v_call: TRBV5-1
j_call: TRBJ2-7
d_call: TRBD2
cdr3_aa: CASSLVLGAGVEEQYF
cdr3_nt: TGCGCCAGCAGCTTGGTTCTGGGTGCGGGAGTAGAAGAGCAGTACTTC

v_call: TRBV19
j_call: TRBJ1-1
d_call: TRBD1
cdr3_aa: CASSPQGAGTEAFF
cdr3_nt: TGTGCCAGCTCGCCTCAGGGGGCCGGCACTGAAGCTTTCTTT

v_call: TRBV28
j_call: TRBJ2-7
d_call: TRBD1
cdr3_aa: CASSSFGTGGYEQYF
cdr3_nt: TGTGCCAGCAGCTCTTTTGGGACAGGGGGCTACGAGCAGTACTTC

v_call: TRBV5-1
j_call: TRBJ2-7
d_call: .
cdr3_aa: CASSLATGELAEQYF
cdr3_nt: TGCGCCAGCAGCTTGGCGACAGGAGAACTCGCCGAGCAGTACTTC

v_call: TRBV6-1
j_call: TRBJ1-6
d_call: .
cdr3_aa: CASLTSSYNSPLHF
cdr3_nt: TGTGCCAGCCTTACCAGCTCCTATAATTCACCCCTCCACTTT

v_call: TRBV11-2
j_call: TRBJ1-4
d_call: .
cdr3_aa: CASSLSPLPGQNEKLFF
cdr3_nt: TGTGCCAGCAGCTTAAGTCCGCTGCCAGGCCAGAATGAAAAACTGTTTTTT

v_call: TRBV11-3
j_call: TRBJ2-1
d_call: TRBD1
cdr3_aa: CASSPGTGPYNEQFF
cdr3_nt: TGTGCCAGCAGCCCCGGGACAGGACCCTACAATGAGCAGTTCTTC

v_call: TRBV9
j_call: TRBJ2-5
d_call: .
cdr3_aa: CASSVSLETQYF
cdr3_nt: TGTGCCAGCAGCGTATCTTTAGAGACCCAGTACTTC

v_call: TRBV18
j_call: TRBJ1-4
d_call: TRBD1
cdr3_aa: CASSPTGGRYEKLFF
cdr3_nt: TGTGCCAGCTCACCAACAGGGGGCCGTTATGAAAAACTGTTTTTT

v_call: TRBV2
j_call: TRBJ2-5
d_call: .
cdr3_aa: CASNGQGVPGETQYF
cdr3_nt: TGTGCCAGCAATGGCCAGGGTGTCCCGGGAGAGACCCAGTACTTC